This T cell receptor (beta chain) appears in the sequencing data of a study of cytomegalovirus exposure and HLA in healthy donors (dated by TCRdb to about 2017). Turning to the overall study: An earlier analysis of some 600 of the donors reported about 300 Gb of sequence data and 95 million to 140 million unique TCR beta sequences obtained from about 179 million T cells. About 280 gigabases of sequencing data and 70 million to 95 million unique TCR sequences made up an early release that covered fewer than 650 HLA-typed donors. The genetic ancestry cluster associated with self-reported Caucasian donors included around 76% of the roughly 360 genotyped donors. The study was designed to test whether signatures of past pathogen exposure could be identified by cataloging public T cell receptors. The study profiled the T cell repertoires of hundreds of subjects by immunosequencing and related them to cytomegalovirus serostatus. Besides the first cohort of about 730 subjects, a separate validation cohort made up of 120 different subjects was used. To predict cytomegalovirus infection status, the study combined high-throughput TCR immunosequencing, statistical association of individual TCRs with disease status, and machine learning. A later analysis re-analyzed previously published TCR beta repertoires from about 730 donors and added high-resolution HLA genotyping to study TCR occurrence patterns. In the later analysis, no new phenotypic data were used to find candidate immune exposures; instead, reliance was placed on TCR beta sequences and their occurrence across donors. To decide whether each TCR beta V gene segment behaved as functional or pseudogenic, an earlier analysis of fewer than 750 of the donors relied on high-throughput TCR beta sequencing. Alongside the repertoire data, information on donor age, sex, ethnicity and CMV serostatus was compiled. Genome-wide SNP genotypes for about 60% of the roughly 700 donors were used in a later genetic analysis, which treated that subset as a discovery cohort. All discovery cohort repertoires had been generated using a single sequencing platform. Both class I and class II loci were covered by HLA typing, at four-digit resolution. The number of typed donors differed by locus: about 620-640 for A, B, C, DRB1 and DQB1; some 500 for DQA1; fewer than 610 for DPA1; and some 450 for DPB1. Because of strong linkage in the cohort, four to six DR-DQ haplotypes were treated as single units for association and clustering. Across 398 genotyped donors of the cohort, an average of about 240,000 unique TCR beta nucleotide sequences per donor were sequenced, and 15% to 20% of those sequences were non-productive. Overall results and qualifications from the work: The only immune exposure information available for the cohort was CMV serostatus. About 17 rarely observed V segments, including chromosome 9 orphons, were excluded from the earlier analysis of several hundred of the donors because counts were too low. According to the authors, the approach could potentially be generalized to other disease states and immunological phenotypes. In a later analysis, TCR association rates were found to vary across HLA loci, with the most associated TCRs seen for DRB1 alleles and the fewest for HLA-C alleles. Strong co-occurrence of HLA alleles, especially DR and DQ, made assigning TCR associations to individual alleles difficult. A total of 150 to 200 TCR beta chains were listed by the study as associated with cytomegalovirus. In vitro tests confirmed that three of the cytomegalovirus-associated TCR beta chains recognize cytomegalovirus antigens. Linkage disequilibrium might explain the correlated functional status among segregating V segments, but an unknown experimental factor could not be excluded. Only TCR beta chains were sequenced in this cohort, and the absence of alpha or paired-chain data limited detectable features. An earlier analysis of some 590 of the donors showed that most TCR beta V segments appeared in productive rearrangements either about 87% or about 30% of the time, which broadly matched IMGT annotations. The classifier was reported to diagnose cytomegalovirus status with high specificity and sensitivity in both the original cohort and the validation cohort. According to a later analysis, most CMV-associated TCR beta chains appeared to be HLA-restricted, and the HLA associations seemed to be driven largely by CMV exposure. In a later analysis, some 17,000 TCR beta sequences were associated with specific HLA alleles at a false discovery rate of 0.05. In a later analysis, HLA-associated TCR beta chains showed more clonal expansion and lower generation probabilities than non-associated chains that were equally common. V-gene and J-gene trimming of TCR beta chains was associated with a missense DCLRE1C variant in a later genetic analysis, and the association was replicated in an independent cohort. A later analysis reported that several top co-occurrence clusters appeared linked to parvovirus B19, influenza, CMV and Epstein-Barr virus. Because HLA typing was missing for some donors at each locus, association tests included only the typed subset. Because the 87-base-pair reads could not distinguish some IMGT-functional V segments, including TRBV6-2 and TRBV6-3, those segments were excluded. Sequencing depth was assumed to be roughly uniform across donors in the presence/absence analyses, though that assumption may not hold. Most TCR sequences were observed very rarely across donors, whereas some public TCRs were present in many individuals. A later genetic analysis reported fewer N-insertions in productive TCRs among donors in an Asian-associated ancestry cluster than the roughly 700-donor mean. A further reported finding was that TCR beta sequences accurately predicted the HLA-A and HLA-B alleles for most subjects in the first cohort. A cluster of highly shared sequence variants was judged likely to represent a technical artifact of the sequencing pipeline.

The library was built by means of the immunoSEQ multiplex PCR assay. For the multiplex PCR, a mixture combining 60 forward primers for TCR Vbeta segments and 13 reverse primers for TCR Jbeta segments was used. The CDR3 region of rearranged TCR beta genes was amplified from genomic DNA by a multiplex PCR assay. The amplified TCR beta libraries were sequenced on the Illumina HiSeq System as 87-base-pair reads. On the study's bioinformatics: In a later analysis, some 80 million unique TCR beta chains were counted across the 500 to 700 repertoires, and roughly 10 million of these chains were shared by at least two donors. Raw reads were error-corrected and collapsed into unique sequences by a nearest-neighbor algorithm in which closely related sequences were merged to remove PCR and sequencing errors. Alignment of CDR3 sequences to IMGT reference sequences was used to assign V, D and J gene segments. For a sequence to be retained, a match of at least six nucleotides to both a V gene segment and a J gene segment was required. A rearrangement counted as productive if the CDR3 had no stop codons and remained in frame with V and J, and every other rearrangement counted as non-productive. Following IMGT convention, CDR3 was defined as the stretch from the second conserved V-encoded cysteine up to the conserved J-encoded phenylalanine. The earlier analysis of about 590 of the donors excluded sequences that lacked an unambiguous match to a single V gene segment. In an earlier analysis of several hundred of the donors, V segments were called functional above 56.7% productive rearrangements and were called segregating when the between-donor standard deviation exceeded 5%. A statistical classification framework was developed to diagnose cytomegalovirus status using the catalog of TCR beta chain sequences. A later analysis assigned V and J genes by comparing TCR nucleotide sequences with IMGT/GENE-DB human TR gene sequences. The TCRdist pipeline was used in a later analysis to assign CDR3 sequences and most-parsimonious VDJ recombination scenarios. In a later analysis, each TCR beta chain was defined by its CDR3 amino acid sequence together with its V-gene family, and reads lacking a unique V-gene family were excluded. A later analysis removed 550 to 650 highly shared, low-generation-probability nucleotide sequences to deal with suspected cross-contamination and a sequencing artifact. A later analysis calculated a clonal expansion index for each public chain from normalized within-repertoire ranks of inferred template counts. Generation probabilities in a later analysis came from a VDJ recombination model fitted to out-of-frame rearrangements, and those results were checked against IGoR. In a later analysis, hypergeometric tests were used to score TCR-TCR, TCR-HLA and TCR-CMV co-occurrence, with a repertoire-size bias correction applied to TCR pairs. False discovery rates were estimated in a later analysis by permuting HLA or CMV assignments 20 times. A later analysis grouped co-occurring TCRs with DBSCAN, adding TCRdist sequence similarity when clustering within HLA-allele-positive subsets. Repertoires with fewer than 30,000 or more than 120,000 public chains, plus five repertoires with anomalous nucleotide sharing, were excluded from co-occurrence clustering. TCRdb obtained this table from immuneACCESS and retained in-frame rearrangements with V and J assigned. These tables miss some clones; where compared with another copy, unresolved V genes account for less than half of the shortfall, and the remainder is unexplained. V and J calls and clone size come straight from that table; D and trimming were deduced from the DNA. The sample table holds tens of thousands of clones, of which around 73% were seen once. The ten biggest clones cover 3.3% of the sample.

The cohort was made up of 500 to 850 healthy bone marrow donors. At the time of sampling, all cohort members were nominally healthy, though unrecorded immune exposures were likely present. The donor tested CMV seronegative, placing the donor among the 352 seronegative members of the cohort. A peripheral blood sample was provided by each donor, and peripheral blood mononuclear cells were used for TCR beta sequencing. The Qiagen DNeasy Blood Extraction Kit was used to extract genomic DNA from the blood cell samples. The CDR3 goes from the cysteine to the phenylalanine over 14 residues. Only the CDR3 part of the read is kept: 42 bases, read in frame from the first base. From the germline V gene (reference sequence), CDR1 is LNHDA and CDR2 is SQIVND. Notes on this clone: What this receptor recognizes is not known. The junction does not match germline at one end; this may be a read error.

What was sequenced was PBMCs. This receptor was taken from a woman in her forties in good health and CMV-seronegative. Recombination linked TRBV19 to TRBJ1-2; confidence is insufficient to name the D gene. The encoded CDR3 is CASSIEGRTYGYPF. The sequenced DNA: TGTGCCAGTAGTATCGAGGGAAGAACGTATGGCTACCCCTTC.